This T cell receptor beta chain was retrieved from a study of cytomegalovirus exposure and HLA in healthy donors. General study findings and limits: Most CMV-associated TCR beta chains appeared HLA-restricted in a later analysis. TRBV6-2, TRBV6-3 and other indistinguishable V segments were excluded. Most TCR sequences were uncommon, yet certain public TCRs appeared in many donors. The CMV antigen specificity of a few CMV-associated chains was confirmed through in vitro analysis.

With regard to this clone: Its antigen is unidentified. Distinct nucleotide sequences in the sample also encode this CDR3.

Unmatched junction bases numbered 16, after V lost 1 base and J lost 0 bases. Germline assignment: CDR1 SGHRS and CDR2 YFSETQ. CDR3 length equals 19 residues. The primer mix had 60 Vbeta and 13 Jbeta primers. Generated by immunoSEQ multiplex PCR, the TCRdb table keeps only in-frame clones and is missing some. The table shows over 110,000 clones, with approximately 78% occurring only once. The chain employs TRBV5-1 and TRBJ2-7; 7 nucleotides align to TRBD2. Sequencing was carried out using PBMCs. The source is a woman aged 35 to 49 in good health and CMV-seropositive. CDR3 DNA: TGCGCCAGCAGCTTGTCCCCCTCCACTAGCGCCCGAAACTCCTACGAGCAGTACTTC. As protein: CASSLSPSTSARNSYEQYF. Complete variable domain (other parts from reference TRBV5-1 and TRBJ2-7): KAGVTQTPRYLIKTRGQQVTLSCSPISGHRSVSWYQQTPGQGLQFLFEYFSETQRNKGNFPGRFSGRQFSNSRSEMNVSTLELGDSALYLCASSLSPSTSARNSYEQYFGPGTRLTVT.